This T cell receptor beta chain was identified during a study of memory CD4+ T cells and cytomegalovirus serostatus. Measured with immunoSEQ multiplex PCR; TCRdb has only the in-frame clones, and not every one. Among tens of thousands of clones listed, around 79% were seen once. CDR3 size: 13 residues. The ends were cut back, 2 bases at V and 8 bases at J, with 13 bases in the middle. Per germline, CDR1 GTSNPN and CDR2 SVGIG (reference sequence). Study-wide findings and caveats: Of under 200 reported CMV TCRbeta sequences, about 67 were found in memory CD4+ repertoires.

Single viable CD3+CD4+CD8-CD45RO+ cells were sorted as the memory CD4+ T cells. This clone was recorded a few times. What it recognizes is unknown. The rearrangement links TRBV30 to TRBJ1-3; weak D call: TRBD1 (6 bases). Sequencing was carried out using memory CD4+ T cells from blood. This clonotype originated in an adult in good health and CMV-seronegative. CDR3 DNA sequence: TGTGCCTGGAGTCGGACAGACAGTTACACCATATATTTT. Translating gives CAWSRTDSYTIYF.